What follows are 14 T cell receptor beta chains derived from one specimen sequenced in a study of blood T cell repertoires in COVID-19. Data came from immunoSEQ multiplex PCR; TCRdb stores just in-frame clones and leaves some out. The sample contains about 300,000 clones, 70% to 85% of which appear only once. Source material: peripheral blood. Receptors were obtained from a human donor with COVID-19, enrolled during active disease. The donor label of this sample is uncertain.

The chain carries TRBV5-1 and TRBJ1-6; D gene unclear. Between the trimmed V and J ends, which lost 1 base and 4 bases, there was a span of 6 bases. In germline, CDR1 is SGHRS, CDR2 YFSETQ. The CDR3 has 14 amino acids. The CDR3, as DNA: TGCGCCAGCAGCTTGAACAGTTATAATTCACCCCTCCACTTT. Translation gives CASSLNSYNSPLHF.

The chain has TRBV10-3 and TRBJ2-3, with D possibly being TRBD1 (6 bases). Looked up from germline, CDR1 is ENHRY and CDR2 is SYGVKD. The CDR3 consists of 14 residues. V shed 5 bases and J shed 3 bases, with 12 bases lying between them. The CDR3 DNA follows: TGTGCCATCAGTCTCAACAGGGAAACAGATACGCAGTATTTT. Translating it yields CAISLNRETDTQYF.

This clone has a handful of counts. V gene TRBV4-1 combines with J gene TRBJ2-2, with D possibly being TRBD1 (5 bases). CDR1 and CDR2 from the germline V gene are MGHRA and YSYEKL. The CDR3 sequence is 15 residues long. Trimming removed 2 bases at V and 1 base at J, with 8 bases between. This chain's CDR3 is CASSQLTVNTGELFF. As DNA, the CDR3 is TGCGCCAGCAGCCAATTGACAGTGAACACCGGGGAGCTGTTTTTT.

The V gene is TRBV28, the J gene TRBJ2-7, with D perhaps matching TRBD1 (5 bases). CDR1 and CDR2 from the germline V gene are MDHEN and SYDVKM. CDR3 length: 12 residues. Trimming cost V 2 bases and J 7 bases, with 9 bases left between them. CDR3 amino acids: CASSLAPGEQYF. CDR3 sequence (DNA): TGTGCCAGCAGTTTAGCCCCAGGGGAGCAGTACTTC. Combining the CDR3 with reference TRBV28 and TRBJ2-7 gives the whole variable domain DVKVTQSSRYLVKRTGEKVFLECVQDMDHENMFWYRQDPGLGLRLIYFSYDVKMKEKGDIPEGYSVSREKKERFSLILESASTNQTSMYLCASSLAPGEQYFGPGTRLTVT.

This clone was counted a few times. The chain couples TRBV30 to TRBJ2-3; tentatively, D is TRBD1 (6 bases). Germline assignment: CDR1 GTSNPN and CDR2 SVGIG (reference sequence). CDR3 size: 14 residues. Trimming pared 4 bases from V and 3 bases from J, leaving 14 bases between. The chain's CDR3 is CAWTGDPRTDTQYF. The CDR3 nucleotides are TGTGCCTGGACAGGGGACCCACGGACAGATACGCAGTATTTT.

The V and J genes are TRBV4-2 and TRBJ2-1; 7 bases align to TRBD2. CDR3 size: 20 residues. Germline V gives CDR1 LGHNA, CDR2 YNFKEQ. After removal of 5 bases from V and 0 bases from J, the junction contained 19 bases not matched to a gene. CDR3 sequence: CASSETRSGTSVNSYNEQFF. The CDR3 nucleotides are TGTGCCAGCAGCGAGACCCGGTCCGGTACTAGCGTCAACTCCTACAATGAGCAGTTCTTC.

This chain links TRBV7-2 with TRBJ2-7; 8 positions agree with TRBD1. Unmatched junction bases numbered 4, after V lost 1 base and J lost 5 bases. The CDR3 is 14 residues long. Germline V CDR1 and CDR2: SGHTA, FQGNSA. DNA of the CDR3: TGTGCCAGCAGCTTAGGCAGGGGGCGCGACGAGCAGTACTTC. Its protein product is CASSLGRGRDEQYF. Full variable domain (remainder filled in from reference TRBV7-2 and TRBJ2-7): GAGVSQSPSNKVTEKGKDVELRCDPISGHTALYWYRQSLGQGLEFLIYFQGNSAPDKSGLPSDRFSAERTGGSVSTLTIQRTQQEDSAVYLCASSLGRGRDEQYFGPGTRLTVT.

This clone showed up just once. The gene calls are TRBV27 and TRBJ2-7; TRBD1 matches at 7 bases. The trim removed 3 bases at V and 4 bases at J, leaving 12 bases unmatched. The germline CDR1 and CDR2 sequences are MNHEY and SMNVEV (reference sequence). The CDR3 length is 16 residues. The CDR3 loop reads CASSLRPAGGQYEQYF. CDR3 nucleotide sequence: TGTGCCAGCAGTTTGAGGCCGGCAGGGGGACAGTACGAGCAGTACTTC.

The V call is TRBV28, the J call TRBJ1-1; 7 bases line up with TRBD1. V shed 8 bases, J shed 7 bases, and the junction held 19 bases outside the gene matches. Germline CDR1 MDHEN, CDR2 SYDVKM. The CDR3 extends over 16 amino acids. DNA for the CDR3: TGTGCCAGCCAATCCCGGGACAGTAGGAACTTGGGTGAAGCTTTCTTT. Translating gives CASQSRDSRNLGEAFF.

V and J are TRBV30 and TRBJ1-2; 8 bases fit TRBD1. The length of the CDR3 is 17 residues. The germline gives CDR1 GTSNPN, CDR2 SVGIG (reference sequence). Trimming took 0 bases from V and 4 from J; bases not matched to a gene: 13. The CDR3 is CAWSVRTGLWQGYGYTF. The CDR3 DNA reads TGTGCCTGGAGTGTAAGGACAGGGCTTTGGCAAGGCTATGGCTACACCTTC.

CDR3 amino acids: CASSWNERGPYEQYF. The CDR3 nucleotides are TGCGCCAGCAGCTGGAACGAGCGGGGCCCCTACGAGCAGTACTTC. V and J are TRBV5-1 and TRBJ2-7; 7 nucleotides agree with TRBD2. V was pared by 3 bases and J by 2 bases, with 8 bases of the junction left unmatched. This CDR3 comprises 15 residues. Looked up from germline, CDR1 is SGHRS and CDR2 is YFSETQ.

The V gene is TRBV11-2, the J gene TRBJ2-3, with TRBD2 matching over 8 bases. The CDR3 is made up of 15 amino acids. Germline assignment: CDR1 SGHAT and CDR2 FQNNGV. Trimming took 5 bases from V and 0 from J; bases not matched to a gene: 4. CDR3 sequence (DNA): TGTGCCAGCAGCATTAGCGGGGCTAGCACAGATACGCAGTATTTT. Amino acid sequence: CASSISGASTDTQYF.

This clone was recorded only once. The V and J genes are TRBV6-5 and TRBJ1-6; 7 bases are shared with TRBD1. Germline assignment: CDR1 MNHEY and CDR2 SVGAGI. Trimming cost V 8 bases and J 10 bases; bases outside gene matches: 8. The length of the CDR3 is 13 residues. The CDR3 DNA is TGTGCCAGCCTTTTGGTGGGACAGTCACCCCTCCACTTT. It codes for CASLLVGQSPLHF.

This chain links TRBV27 with TRBJ2-4; D gene uncertain. Germline assignment: CDR1 MNHEY and CDR2 SMNVEV (reference sequence). Trimming shortened V by 6 bases and J by 0 bases, and 15 bases separated the two germline ends. This CDR3 is 16 amino acids long. The CDR3, as DNA: TGTGCCAGCAGGGCCTGGGCTTCCCAAGCCAAAAACATTCAGTACTTC. It translates to CASRAWASQAKNIQYF.